This T cell receptor (beta chain) is from a study of T-cell reconstitution after alpha-beta-depleted transplantation in children (dated by TCRdb to between 2015 and 2016). Concerning the study at large: Using TCR repertoire profiling, the study quantitatively followed how T-cell immune reconstitution unfolded in children after TCRalphabeta/CD19-depleted allogeneic hematopoietic cell transplantation.

CDR1 and CDR2 are drawn from the germline V gene (reference sequence): DFQATT, SNEGSKA. The CDR3 numbers 16 residues from cysteine through phenylalanine. Solely the CDR3 DNA is kept, with 48 bases framed from the first base. After removal of 4 bases from V and 4 bases from J, the junction retains 8 bases not matched to a gene. This clonotype was seen many times. Its antigen remains unidentified. No clone much larger than this one lies a single base away; base qualities are absent. The protocol used for the library was PCR. The sequencer was an Illumina HiSeq 2500. Molecular barcoding was employed in the preparation of TCR libraries, with unique molecular identifiers being used to normalize TCRbeta repertoire quantification. TCRdb's own reprocessing of the public reads used fastp at Q25 and MiXCR and kept productive beta chains. One record per CDR3 amino acid sequence lists the most common genes and DNA. Across this sample there are 400,000 to 500,000 distinct CDR3 sequences, with approximately 10% seen only once. 4.5% to 6% of the sample goes to the ten largest clones.

This chain joins TRBV20-1 to TRBJ2-5, and 14 bases in between align with TRBD2. The sequencing here drew on PBMCs from the stem cell graft donor, taken from the stem cell graft. The clonotype comes from a human donor who donated a stem cell graft to a child with acute myeloid leukemia. CDR3 reads: CSAMGLAGVAGETQYF. The nucleotides are TGCAGTGCTATGGGACTAGCGGGAGTAGCAGGAGAGACCCAGTACTTC.